This T cell receptor (beta chain) was documented in a study of shared T cell receptors in the human thymus. The CDR3 length is 14 residues. The V end was cut by 5 bases, the J end by 6 bases, with 14 bases between. Germline values: CDR1 SGHTA, CDR2 FQGTGA. Repertoires were generated with immunoSEQ multiplex PCR, while TCRdb's copy carries only in-frame clones and drops some. Found here are about 660,000 clones, 88% of them singletons; the top ten hold around 0.0099%. These same data were also listed under a study on human thymus T cells. Turning to that study: Resections that were taken during corrective heart surgery supplied the thymus tissue. Among thymic and blood repertoires, usage of V and J genes appeared biased. Thymic repertoires overlap heavily among unrelated individuals, related research has reported.

This TCR was recovered from a boy under three years old with a congenital heart defect. Sequenced: thymocytes. V gene TRBV7-3 combines with J gene TRBJ2-1; a weak D match, TRBD2 (6 bases). The CDR3: CASSPPGRGNEQFF. The CDR3 coding sequence is TGTGCCAGCAGCCCACCAGGGCGGGGCAATGAGCAGTTCTTC.